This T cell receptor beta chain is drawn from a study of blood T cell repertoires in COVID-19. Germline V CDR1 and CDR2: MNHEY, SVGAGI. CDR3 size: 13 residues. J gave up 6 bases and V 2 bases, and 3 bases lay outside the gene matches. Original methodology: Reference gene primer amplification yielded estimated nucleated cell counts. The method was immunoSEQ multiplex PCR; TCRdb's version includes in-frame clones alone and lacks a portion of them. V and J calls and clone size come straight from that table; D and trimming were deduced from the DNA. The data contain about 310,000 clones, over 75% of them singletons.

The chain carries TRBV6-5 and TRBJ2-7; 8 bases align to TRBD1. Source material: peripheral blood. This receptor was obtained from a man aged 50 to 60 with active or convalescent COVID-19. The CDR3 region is CASSYTTGGEQYF. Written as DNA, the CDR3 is TGTGCCAGCAGTTACACCACAGGGGGCGAGCAGTACTTC.